Listed below are T cell receptor beta chains from one sample, sequenced in a study of T cells in Graves' hyperthyroidism and ophthalmopathy. TCRdb used MiXCR to reprocess the multiplex PCR reads, holding one entry per CDR3 protein. Of fewer than 350,000 distinct CDR3 sequences in the sample, roughly 15% were seen once. Material for sequencing was blood. All receptors derive from a woman in her forties with Graves' hyperthyroidism. CDR3s include the opening cysteine and the closing phenylalanine or tryptophan. Fields, in order: J gene, V gene, CDR3 protein.

>TRBJ2-1|TRBV9
CASSVAGGSYNEQFF
>TRBJ2-7|TRBV7-2
CASSFTGTSGSSYEQYF
>TRBJ2-3|TRBV20-1
CSAVPGLAGRADTQYF
>TRBJ1-1|TRBV7-2
CASSLDRNTEAFF
>TRBJ1-1|TRBV7-8
CASRGSRVTNTEAFF
>TRBJ2-1|TRBV27
CASSGLFNEQFF
>TRBJ2-1|TRBV12-3/TRBV12-4
CASRAGTSGRAKGGEQFF
>TRBJ1-5|TRBV6-2/TRBV6-3
CASSYSTGGGQPQHF
>TRBJ2-3|TRBV5-4
CASNSTQGTDTQYF
>TRBJ2-7|TRBV2
CASYRLAGISYEQYF
>TRBJ2-7|TRBV18
CASSPEAGGGEQYF
>TRBJ1-3|TRBV11-2
CASSRGSGNTIYF
>TRBJ2-5|TRBV20-1
CSAREYGGETQYF
>TRBJ2-5|TRBV3-1
CASSHAGEETQYF
>TRBJ2-7|TRBV7-2
CATHSHLADTSYEQYF
>TRBJ2-3|TRBV11-3
CASSLDGGSTDTQYF
>TRBJ2-3|TRBV20-1
CSASRAGGFTDTQYF
>TRBJ2-7|TRBV13
CASSYGTTDEQYF
>TRBJ1-5|TRBV28
CASSSPVSNQPQHF
>TRBJ1-5|TRBV6-1
CASTSAGGDQPQHF
>TRBJ2-5|TRBV6-1
CASRGGTVSQYF
>TRBJ2-7|TRBV2
CASSRLFGTSRYEQYF
>TRBJ2-7|TRBV29-1
CSVAPTGREEQYF
>TRBJ2-2|TRBV25-1
CASRSASGRTDTGELFF
>TRBJ2-1|TRBV30
CAWKVGSGNNEQFF
>TRBJ2-1|TRBV7-2
CASSLAVAINEQFF
>TRBJ2-1|TRBV20-1
CSVPGGADPYNEQFF
>TRBJ2-5|TRBV12-3/TRBV12-4
CASSSPSVKETQYF
>TRBJ1-1|TRBV29-1
CSVADLNTEAFF
>TRBJ1-3|TRBV3-1
CASSQDTHSGNTIYF
>TRBJ1-1|TRBV20-1
CSAVQGTGNTEAFF
>TRBJ1-6|TRBV3-1
CASSQVWTGDSPLHF
>TRBJ2-1|TRBV6-1
CASTGAGPGSYNEQFF
>TRBJ2-7|TRBV28
CASSLRTGHDEQYF
>TRBJ2-4|TRBV6-1
CASSSRLVLQYF
>TRBJ1-1|TRBV30
CACWRGTEAFF
>TRBJ1-2|TRBV5-1
CASSQGQNYGYTF
>TRBJ1-1|TRBV4-2
CASSQERQGTEAFF
>TRBJ2-5|TRBV6-2/TRBV6-3
CASSGTGTSFSGTQYF
>TRBJ1-2|TRBV2
CASSAPPVRDGYTF
>TRBJ1-4|TRBV2
CASSPGTGNNEKLFF
>TRBJ1-2|TRBV28
CASSLVLRNGYTF
>TRBJ1-2|TRBV24-1
CATRSGTGDGYTF
>TRBJ1-5|TRBV12-3/TRBV12-4
CASTPGGNQPQHF
>TRBJ1-1|TRBV20-1
CSAREPDLNTEAFF
>TRBJ2-3|TRBV2
CASIDRAGDSADTQYF
>TRBJ1-5|TRBV3-1
CASSQGIGGQPQHF
>TRBJ2-7|TRBV6-2/TRBV6-3
CASSPTIYEQYF
>TRBJ2-1|TRBV9
CASSPRLVAGGSNEQFF
>TRBJ1-1|TRBV11-2
CASSLVVGRDVGAFF
>TRBJ1-5|TRBV20-1
CSASGVYSNQPQHF
>TRBJ1-1|TRBV9
CASSASGRRRTEAFF
>TRBJ2-1|TRBV28
CASSPKLADPIGYNEQFF
>TRBJ1-2|TRBV7-9
CASSSLRQGGYGYTF
>TRBJ2-7|TRBV7-6
CASSSPGNPYEQYF
>TRBJ2-5|TRBV2
CASSGAGGWRAQETQYF
>TRBJ1-4|TRBV27
CASRSKWTESEKLFF
>TRBJ1-4|TRBV18
CASHDGRDVKLFF
>TRBJ2-3|TRBV7-9
CASSLTSGSTDTQYF
>TRBJ1-3|TRBV12-3/TRBV12-4
CASTGNTGNTIYF